This is a list of T cell receptor beta chains from one sample in a study of blood T cell repertoires in COVID-19. Repertoires were generated with immunoSEQ multiplex PCR, while TCRdb's copy carries only in-frame clones and drops some. The table has roughly 240,000 clones, over 75% seen once. The source material was PBMCs or T cells enriched from blood (not recorded which). These receptor sequences come from a woman between 45 and 65 years old with acute COVID-19. CDR3s include the opening cysteine and the closing phenylalanine or tryptophan. A D gene is named only where the DNA matches it firmly. Where a row states a size, it is once, few, many or the class of an expanded clone; other rows omit it.

V gene	D gene	clone size	J gene	CDR3 length	CDR3 protein	CDR3 DNA
TRBV6-2/TRBV6-3	NA	NA	TRBJ2-7	15	CASSYGRGATYEQYF	TGTGCCAGCAGTTACGGACGGGGGGCTACCTACGAGCAGTACTTC
TRBV19	NA	NA	TRBJ1-4	15	CASSIERGTNEKLFF	TGTGCCAGTAGTATAGAGCGGGGAACTAATGAAAAACTGTTTTTT
TRBV2	NA	once	TRBJ2-7	14	CASSQTGSGLEQYF	TGTGCCAGCAGCCAAACAGGCTCCGGGTTAGAGCAGTACTTC
TRBV5-4	TRBD1	few	TRBJ1-2	13	CASTGVSNYGYTF	TGTGCCAGTACAGGGGTTTCAAACTATGGCTACACCTTC
TRBV7-6	TRBD1	NA	TRBJ2-7	16	CASSREGQGPSYEQYF	TGTGCCAGCAGCAGAGAGGGACAGGGGCCGTCCTACGAGCAGTACTTC
TRBV11-3	TRBD1	NA	TRBJ2-1	14	CASSDRGLINEQFF	TGTGCCAGCTCGGACAGGGGGCTTATCAATGAGCAGTTCTTC
TRBV30	NA	NA	TRBJ2-1	15	CAWRPGGPPGNEQFF	TGTGCCTGGAGACCGGGGGGCCCTCCTGGCAATGAGCAGTTCTTC
TRBV6-4	NA	NA	TRBJ1-6	16	CASSDSIGGLNSPLHF	TGTGCCAGCAGTGACTCGATCGGGGGGCTGAATTCACCCCTCCACTTT
TRBV14	NA	NA	TRBJ1-1	15	CASSQQGSWRTEAFF	TGTGCCAGCAGCCAGCAGGGGTCTTGGAGGACTGAAGCTTTCTTT
TRBV9	TRBD1	NA	TRBJ2-7	14	CASSVGDRYYEQYF	TGTGCCAGCAGCGTTGGGGACAGATACTACGAGCAGTACTTC
TRBV27	NA	NA	TRBJ1-6	14	CASSLEHQNSPLHF	TGTGCCAGCAGTTTAGAACATCAGAATTCACCCCTCCACTTT
TRBV30	TRBD1	few	TRBJ1-2	13	CASRGRGVYGYTF	TGTGCCTCCAGGGGGCGCGGGGTCTATGGCTACACCTTC
TRBV27	TRBD1	NA	TRBJ1-5	16	CASSLWGQGADQPQHF	TGTGCCAGCAGTTTATGGGGACAGGGGGCGGATCAGCCCCAGCATTTT
TRBV30	TRBD1	NA	TRBJ2-7	14	CAWTMTGATYEQYF	TGTGCCTGGACTATGACAGGGGCAACCTACGAGCAGTACTTC
TRBV27	NA	NA	TRBJ1-4	14	CASSSPSSGEKLFF	TGTGCCAGCAGTTCCCCCTCATCAGGGGAAAAACTGTTTTTT
TRBV6-5	NA	NA	TRBJ1-1	14	CASSYGRRNTEAFF	TGTGCCAGCAGTTATGGGAGGAGGAACACTGAAGCTTTCTTT
TRBV28	NA	NA	TRBJ1-2	13	CASSLGQHYGYTF	TGTGCCAGCAGTTTGGGGCAGCACTATGGCTACACCTTC